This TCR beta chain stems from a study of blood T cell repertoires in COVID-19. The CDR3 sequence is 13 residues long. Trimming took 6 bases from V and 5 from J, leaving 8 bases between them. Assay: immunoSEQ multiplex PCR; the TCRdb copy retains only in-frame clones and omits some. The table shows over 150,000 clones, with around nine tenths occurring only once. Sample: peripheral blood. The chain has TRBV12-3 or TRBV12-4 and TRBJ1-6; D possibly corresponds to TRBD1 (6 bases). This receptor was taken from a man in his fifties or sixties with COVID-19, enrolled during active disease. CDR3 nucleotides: TGTGCCAGCAGAAGGACAGATAATTCACCCCTCCACTTT. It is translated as CASRRTDNSPLHF.